The 12 T cell receptor beta chains below come from one sample, sequenced in a study of blood T cell repertoires in COVID-19. Sequencing used immunoSEQ multiplex PCR; TCRdb keeps in-frame clones, though not all of them. The table has fewer than 200,000 clones, approximately 90% seen once. The sample comprised peripheral blood. The receptor source for this set is a man in his 60s with acute or convalescent COVID-19.

This clone was seen only a few times. The chain links TRBV19 to TRBJ1-1; D remains unclear. The germline gives CDR1 LNHDA, CDR2 SQIVND (reference sequence). Trimming removed 6 bases at V and 4 bases at J, with 9 bases between. The CDR3 has 12 amino acids. The CDR3 sequence is CASSQQVTEAFF. In DNA form, the CDR3 reads TGTGCCAGTAGCCAACAAGTCACTGAAGCTTTCTTT.

The V call is TRBV30, the J call TRBJ2-3; D unresolved. The ends were cut back, 0 bases at V and 14 bases at J, with 15 bases in the middle. CDR1 is GTSNPN, CDR2 SVGIG, per germline (reference sequence). This CDR3 comprises 12 residues. The chain's CDR3 is CAWSVMGPELYF. For the CDR3, the DNA is TGTGCCTGGAGTGTAATGGGCCCTGAGCTGTATTTT.

In this sample, this clone turned up once. Other DNA sequences in the sample encode the same CDR3. The chain has TRBV18 and TRBJ1-2; no definite D call. Between the trimmed V and J ends, which lost 2 bases and 3 bases, there was a span of 7 bases. CDR3 length: 13 residues. Germline V gene lookup returns CDR1 KGHSH and CDR2 LQKENI. CDR3 protein: CASSPDRDYGYTF. The CDR3 DNA reads as TGTGCCAGCTCACCAGACCGGGACTATGGCTACACCTTC.

V is TRBV19 and J is TRBJ1-5; D unresolved. There are 13 residues in the CDR3. The germline gives CDR1 LNHDA, CDR2 SQIVND (reference sequence). Trimming cost V 3 bases and J 7 bases, with 10 bases left between them. The CDR3: CASSMVIRQPQHF. The CDR3 region has the DNA TGTGCCAGTAGTATGGTAATACGGCAGCCCCAGCATTTT.

The V and J genes are TRBV10-1 and TRBJ2-3; the match to TRBD2 covers 7 bases. CDR1 is WNHNN, CDR2 SYGVQD, per germline (reference sequence). CDR3 size: 16 residues. V shed 0 bases and J 4 bases; nucleotides not matched to a gene: 7. Here the CDR3 DNA reads TGCGCCAGCAGTGAGTCCGGTTATGGGAGGGCAGATACGCAGTATTTT. Its protein product is CASSESGYGRADTQYF.

This rearrangement joins TRBV10-3 to TRBJ1-2, with a tentative D call TRBD1 (5 bases). Trimming removed 4 bases at V and 4 bases at J, with 7 bases between. The CDR3 loop spans 12 amino acids. CDR1 and CDR2 (germline): ENHRY, SYGVKD. The CDR3 region is CAISVGAYGYTF. Here the CDR3 DNA reads TGTGCCATCAGTGTTGGGGCCTATGGCTACACCTTC.

CDR3 bases: TGTGCCAGCAGCTCAGAGATCTTAGCGGGAGGGGAGACCCAGTACTTC. Translation: CASSSEILAGGETQYF. V is TRBV7-9 and J is TRBJ2-5, with 11 nucleotides matching TRBD2. The V gene's germline CDR1 is SEHNR and CDR2 FQNEAQ (reference sequence). The CDR3 is 16 residues long. V trimming: 4 bases; J trimming: 5 bases; junction bases outside the gene matches: 9.

This clone was picked up a small number of times. The chain links TRBV5-1 to TRBJ2-3, with D uncertain. CDR3 length: 14 residues. CDR1 is SGHRS, CDR2 YFSETQ, per germline. Trimming shortened V by 4 bases and J by 1 base, and 10 bases separated the two germline ends. CDR3 sequence: CASSPLAGTDTQYF. The CDR3 nucleotides are TGCGCCAGCAGCCCTTTGGCGGGCACAGATACGCAGTATTTT.

The chain recombines TRBV29-1 with TRBJ2-3; D perhaps matches TRBD1 (6 bases). Trimming shortened V by 1 base and J by 3 bases, and 14 bases separated the two germline ends. CDR1 SQVTM and CDR2 ANQGSEA come from the germline V gene. The CDR3 covers 15 residues. The CDR3 DNA is TGCAGCGTTGAAGGTGGGGCCAGGGGTACAGATACGCAGTATTTT. The encoded protein is CSVEGGARGTDTQYF.

This chain links TRBV5-5 with TRBJ2-1; 13 nucleotides match TRBD2. Germline V lookup: CDR1 SGHKS, CDR2 YYEKEE (reference sequence). The CDR3 spans 18 residues. V shed 4 bases and J 9 bases; nucleotides not matched to a gene: 16. CDR3 sequence: CASSRNLGLAGMEGEQFF. The CDR3 nucleotides are TGTGCCAGCAGCCGGAACCTGGGACTAGCGGGGATGGAGGGTGAGCAGTTCTTC.

The V and J genes are TRBV18 and TRBJ2-4; D is perhaps TRBD1 (7 bases). This CDR3 region has 13 residues. Germline loops: CDR1 KGHSH, CDR2 LQKENI. Trimming removed 5 bases at V and 7 bases at J, with 12 bases between. CDR3 protein: CASSATGRNIQYF. The CDR3 DNA reads TGTGCCAGCTCAGCGACAGGGAGGAACATTCAGTACTTC.

The chain couples TRBV29-1 to TRBJ1-2; D is perhaps TRBD1 (6 bases). Germline CDR1 reads SQVTM; CDR2 reads ANQGSEA. V lost 7 bases to trimming and J lost 3 bases, with 18 bases between them. CDR3 length equals 14 residues. The CDR3 here is CSGGPREGDYGYTF. The DNA of the CDR3 is TGCAGCGGTGGGCCCCGGGAGGGGGACTATGGCTACACCTTC. The whole variable domain, remainder taken from reference TRBV29-1 and TRBJ1-2, is SAVISQKPSRDICQRGTSLTIQCQVDSQVTMMFWYRQQPGQSLTLIATANQGSEATYESGFVIDKFPISRPNLTFSTLTVSNMSPEDSSIYLCSGGPREGDYGYTFGSGTRLTVV.